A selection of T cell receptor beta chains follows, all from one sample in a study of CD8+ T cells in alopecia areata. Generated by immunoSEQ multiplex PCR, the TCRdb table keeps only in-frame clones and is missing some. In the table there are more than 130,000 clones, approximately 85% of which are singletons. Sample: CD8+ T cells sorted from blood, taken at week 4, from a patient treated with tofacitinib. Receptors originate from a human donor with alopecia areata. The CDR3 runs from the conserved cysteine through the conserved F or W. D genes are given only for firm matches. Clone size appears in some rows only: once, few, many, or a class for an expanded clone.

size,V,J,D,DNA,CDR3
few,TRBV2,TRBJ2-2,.,TGTGCCAGCAGTCCTAAAAAATTCACCGGGGAGCTGTTTTTT,CASSPKKFTGELFF
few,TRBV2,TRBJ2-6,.,TGTGCCAGTTACCGGATTTCTGGGGCCAACGTCCTGACTTTC,CASYRISGANVLTF
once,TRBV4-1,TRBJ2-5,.,TGCGCCAGCAGCCAAGAGTTCGGGTCTCAGGAGACCCAGTACTTC,CASSQEFGSQETQYF
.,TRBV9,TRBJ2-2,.,TGTGCCAGCAGCGTAGCCGGAGGGGTGGCAGCCGGGGAGCTGTTTTTT,CASSVAGGVAAGELFF
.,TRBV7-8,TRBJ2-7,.,TGTGCCAGCAGCTTAGCGGTGGGGAACGAGCAGTACTTC,CASSLAVGNEQYF
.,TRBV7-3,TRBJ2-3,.,TGTGCCAGCAGCTTTGGGGGTAGCTACACAGATACGCAGTATTTT,CASSFGGSYTDTQYF
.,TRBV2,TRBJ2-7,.,TGTGCCAGCAGTTACAAAAGCCCCTACGAGCAGTACTTC,CASSYKSPYEQYF
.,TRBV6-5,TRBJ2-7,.,TGTGCCAGCAGTTATTCGCAGCATACCTACGAGCAGTACTTC,CASSYSQHTYEQYF
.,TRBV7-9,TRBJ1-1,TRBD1,TGTGCCAGCAGCGTGACAGGGGGCAAGAACACTGAAGCTTTCTTT,CASSVTGGKNTEAFF
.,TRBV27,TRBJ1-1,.,TGTGCCAGCAGTCGCGGGGTTGGGAACACTGAAGCTTTCTTT,CASSRGVGNTEAFF
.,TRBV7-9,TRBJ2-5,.,TGTGCCAGCAGGGTAGCGACGGCAGACCAAGAGACCCAGTACTTC,CASRVATADQETQYF
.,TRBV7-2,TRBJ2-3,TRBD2,TGTGCCAGCAGCTTAGCTCCGGGACTAGCGGGAGGGGCTAGCACAGATACGCAGTATTTT,CASSLAPGLAGGASTDTQYF
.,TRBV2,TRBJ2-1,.,TGTGCCAGCACCCCTTCCGATAATGAGCAGTTCTTC,CASTPSDNEQFF
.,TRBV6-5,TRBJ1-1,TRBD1,TGTGCCAGCACCTCCGGGCCAGGGGGCACTGAAGCTTTCTTT,CASTSGPGGTEAFF
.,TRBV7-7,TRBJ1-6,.,TGTGCTAGCAGCTTGAGGCCTCCGGGAGCCTACGGTCCTAATTCACCCCTCCACTTT,CASSLRPPGAYGPNSPLHF
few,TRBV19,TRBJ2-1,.,TGTGCCAGCCGAGAGGTGGGGGATAACAATGAGCAGTTCTTC,CASREVGDNNEQFF
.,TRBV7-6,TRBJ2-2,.,TGTGCCAGCAGTGAGCGGCCGGCCGGGGAGCTGTTTTTT,CASSERPAGELFF
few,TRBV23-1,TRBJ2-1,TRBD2,TGCGCCAGCAGTCATCATAGCGGGGGGCCACCCTACAATGAGCAGTTCTTC,CASSHHSGGPPYNEQFF
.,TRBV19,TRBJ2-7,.,TGTGCCAGTAGTATGGGTCCTGGCTACGAGCAGTACTTC,CASSMGPGYEQYF
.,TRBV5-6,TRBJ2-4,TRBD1,TGTGCCAGCAGCGCATTCGACGCAGGGGGATCCAAAAACATTCAGTACTTC,CASSAFDAGGSKNIQYF
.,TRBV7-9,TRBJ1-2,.,TGTGCCAGCAGCCGCACCGGGACGGTTCCCTCTAACTATGGCTACACCTTC,CASSRTGTVPSNYGYTF
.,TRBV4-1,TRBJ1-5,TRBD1,TGCGCCAGCAGCTCGACAGGGCCCTATAGCAATCAGCCCCAGCATTTT,CASSSTGPYSNQPQHF
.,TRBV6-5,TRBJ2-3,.,TGTGCCAGCAGTTACAGGGGCACAGATACGCAGTATTTT,CASSYRGTDTQYF
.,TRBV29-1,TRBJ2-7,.,TGCAGCGTAACGTTATCGGGGGTCGACGAGCAGTACTTC,CSVTLSGVDEQYF
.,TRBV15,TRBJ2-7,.,TGTGCCACCAGCTCAAGCCTCTCCTACGAGCAGTACTTC,CATSSSLSYEQYF
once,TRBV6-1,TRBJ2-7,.,TGTGCCAGCAGGGACAGTGAGATTTCCTACGAGCAGTACTTC,CASRDSEISYEQYF
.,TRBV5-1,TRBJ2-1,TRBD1,TGCGCCAGCAGCCCCGAAGGCGGACAGGGATACAATGAGCAGTTCTTC,CASSPEGGQGYNEQFF
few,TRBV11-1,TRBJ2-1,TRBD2,TGTGCCAGCAGCTCCGGACTAGCGGGGGCGCCCAAGCTCTTC,CASSSGLAGAPKLF
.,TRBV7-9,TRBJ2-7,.,TGTGCCAGCCGATCAGCGTGGGGGTACGAGCAGTACTTC,CASRSAWGYEQYF
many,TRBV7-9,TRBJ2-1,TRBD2,TGTGCCAGCAGCCTTACTAGCGGGGGTTACAATGAGCAGTTCTTC,CASSLTSGGYNEQFF
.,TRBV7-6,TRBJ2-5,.,TGTGCCAGCAGCTTAGAAGGTTCGCAACAAGAGACCCAGTACTTC,CASSLEGSQQETQYF
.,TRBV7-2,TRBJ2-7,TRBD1,TGTGCCAGCAGCGCTCCGGGACAGGCTCTTTACGAGCAGTACTTC,CASSAPGQALYEQYF
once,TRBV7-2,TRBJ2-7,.,TGTGCCAGCAGCTGGACCTCAGGGTGGGTCCTAAGCTCCTACGAGCAGTACTTC,CASSWTSGWVLSSYEQYF
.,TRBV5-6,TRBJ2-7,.,TGTGCCAGCAGCGTTCCGGGGCACTCCTACGAGCAGTACTTC,CASSVPGHSYEQYF
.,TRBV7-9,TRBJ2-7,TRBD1,TGTGCCAGCAGCTTCCCCGGCCCCTGGGACAGGGTTAGCGAGCAGTACTTC,CASSFPGPWDRVSEQYF
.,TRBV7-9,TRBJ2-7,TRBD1,TGTGCCAGCAGCTCGGGGACAGGAGTCTCCTACGAGCAGTACTTC,CASSSGTGVSYEQYF
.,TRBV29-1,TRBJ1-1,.,TGCAGCGTTGAAGGGGCGGGCATGAACACTGAAGCTTTCTTT,CSVEGAGMNTEAFF
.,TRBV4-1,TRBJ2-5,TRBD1,TGCGCCAGCAGCGAACCTTCAGGGGGCGCGAAGGAGACCCAGTACTTC,CASSEPSGGAKETQYF
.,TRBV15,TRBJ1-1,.,TGTGCCACCAGCAGCCCCGACAGGAACACTGAAGCTTTCTTT,CATSSPDRNTEAFF
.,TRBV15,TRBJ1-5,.,TGTGCCAGCCGAGAGGTTTATAGCAATCAGCCCCAGCATTTT,CASREVYSNQPQHF